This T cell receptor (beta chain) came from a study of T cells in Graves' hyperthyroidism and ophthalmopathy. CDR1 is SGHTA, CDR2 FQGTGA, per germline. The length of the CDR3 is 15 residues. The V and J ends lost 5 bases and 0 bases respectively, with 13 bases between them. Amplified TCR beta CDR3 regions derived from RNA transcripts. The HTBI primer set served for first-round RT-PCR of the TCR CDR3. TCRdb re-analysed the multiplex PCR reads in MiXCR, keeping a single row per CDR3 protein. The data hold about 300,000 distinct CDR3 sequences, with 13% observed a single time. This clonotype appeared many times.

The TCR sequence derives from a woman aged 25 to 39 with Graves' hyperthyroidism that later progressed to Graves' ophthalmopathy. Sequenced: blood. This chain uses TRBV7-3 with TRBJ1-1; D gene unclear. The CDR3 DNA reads TGTGCCAGCAGCCCCTCCGGCTGGATGAACACTGAAGCTTTCTTT. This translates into CASSPSGWMNTEAFF. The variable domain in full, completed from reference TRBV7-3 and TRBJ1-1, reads GAGVSQTPSNKVTEKGKYVELRCDPISGHTALYWYRQSLGQGPEFLIYFQGTGAADDSGLPNDRFFAVRPEGSVSTLKIQRTERGDSAVYLCASSPSGWMNTEAFFGQGTRLTVV.